Shown below are 31 T cell receptor beta chains from a single sample sequenced in a study of blood T cell repertoires in COVID-19. TCRdb's copy holds only in-frame clones and misses some; the assay was immunoSEQ multiplex PCR. The top ten clones hold around a sixth of a sample with fewer than 15,000 clones, around 87% of them seen once. The sample was peripheral blood. The receptors stem from a human donor in a cohort sampled during active COVID-19.

The V call is TRBV15, the J call TRBJ2-1, with 12 bases identical to TRBD2. There are 16 residues in the CDR3. Germline V gene lookup returns CDR1 LNHNV and CDR2 YYDKDF (reference sequence). Losses at the gene ends were 2 bases for V and 4 bases for J; bases not matched to a gene: 3. CDR3 in DNA: TGTGCCACCAGCAGACCAGGACTAGCGGGATACAATGAGCAGTTCTTC. It translates to CATSRPGLAGYNEQFF.

The rearrangement uses TRBV6-2 or TRBV6-3 and TRBJ2-1, with D hard to call. The CDR3 has 18 residues. V lost 2 bases and J lost 4, with 21 bases in between. In germline, CDR1 is MNHEY, CDR2 SVGEGT. CDR3 in amino acids: CASSYGPVRGESYNEQFF. The DNA of the CDR3 is TGTGCCAGCAGTTACGGCCCGGTACGAGGAGAGTCTTACAATGAGCAGTTCTTC.

V gene TRBV5-8 combines with J gene TRBJ2-3; tentative D call: TRBD2 (7 bases). Trimming took 0 bases from V and 0 from J, leaving 14 bases between them. CDR3 length: 17 residues. The germline V gene encodes CDR1 SGHTS and CDR2 YDEGEE. The DNA of the CDR3 is TGTGCCAGCAGCTTGGATGGCGGGGGCCGTAGCACAGATACGCAGTATTTT. Protein: CASSLDGGGRSTDTQYF. Full variable domain (outside the CDR3, taken from reference TRBV5-8 and TRBJ2-3): EAGVTQSPTHLIKTRGQQATLRCSPISGHTSVYWYQQALGLGLQFLLWYDEGEERNRGNFPPRFSGRQFPNYSSELNVNALELEDSALYLCASSLDGGGRSTDTQYFGPGTRLTVL.

The chain joins TRBV6-6 to TRBJ1-6; no definite D call. CDR1 is MNHNY and CDR2 is SVGAGI in the germline V gene (reference sequence). The CDR3 contains 16 residues. The ends were cut back, 4 bases at V and 0 bases at J, with 10 bases in the middle. CDR3 DNA: TGTGCCAGCAGTTCCATTCCGAGCTCCTATAATTCACCCCTCCACTTT. Protein sequence: CASSSIPSSYNSPLHF.

This chain connects TRBV18 to TRBJ1-3; perhaps TRBD1 as D (6 bases). V lost 2 bases and J lost 3, with 14 bases in between. Looked up from germline, CDR1 is KGHSH and CDR2 is LQKENI. The CDR3 contains 16 residues. In DNA form, the CDR3 reads TGTGCCAGCTCACCATCGACAGGAGTTAGTGGAAACACCATATATTTT. It translates to CASSPSTGVSGNTIYF.

This rearrangement joins TRBV3-1 (or the pseudogene TRBV3-2) to TRBJ1-6, with D possibly TRBD1 on 5 matching bases. Per germline, CDR1 LGHDT and CDR2 YNNKEL (reference sequence). The CDR3 is made up of 12 amino acids. The V gene lost 8 bases and the J gene lost 13 bases, with 15 bases spanning the gap. CDR3 nucleotides: TGTGCCAGCGACAGACTAGGGACCCCCCTCCACTTT. Encoded protein: CASDRLGTPLHF.

The table lists this clone with a few counts. The V gene is TRBV30, the J gene TRBJ2-2, with 7 bases identical to TRBD1. V trimming: 0 bases; J trimming: 1 base; junction bases outside the gene matches: 2. The CDR3 runs 15 residues. CDR1 is GTSNPN, CDR2 SVGIG, per germline (reference sequence). The CDR3 is CAWSVQGKNTGELFF. Written as DNA, the CDR3 is TGTGCCTGGAGTGTACAGGGGAAGAACACCGGGGAGCTGTTTTTT.

J is TRBJ2-2 and V is TRBV5-6; 9 bases map to TRBD2. There are 16 residues in the CDR3. V shed 2 bases and J 4 bases; nucleotides not matched to a gene: 6. Germline CDR1 is SGHDT and CDR2 is YYEEEE. CDR3 residues: CASSFIAGEPTGELFF. CDR3 nucleotides: TGTGCCAGCAGCTTCATAGCGGGGGAACCCACCGGGGAGCTGTTTTTT.

The chain couples TRBV5-1 to TRBJ2-3; 15 bases are a match to TRBD2. Trimming took 3 bases from V and 4 from J; bases not matched to a gene: 3. CDR1 is SGHRS, CDR2 YFSETQ, per germline. The CDR3 is 16 residues long. DNA of the CDR3: TGCGCCAGCAGCTCCGGACTAGCGGGGGGGCCAGATACGCAGTATTTT. It codes for CASSSGLAGGPDTQYF.

The chain combines TRBV6-5 with TRBJ1-1; D is uncertain. V dropped 6 bases and J dropped 2 bases, with 7 bases sitting between them. Germline values: CDR1 MNHEY, CDR2 SVGAGI. This CDR3 is 12 amino acids long. CDR3 protein: CASRLHNTEAFF. CDR3 DNA: TGTGCCAGCAGACTCCACAACACTGAAGCTTTCTTT.

The V call is TRBV2, the J call TRBJ1-3; 7 bases agree with TRBD1. The junction had 1 base not matched to a gene; V was cut back by 3 bases and J by 5 bases. The CDR3 runs 13 residues. Germline V lookup: CDR1 SNHLY, CDR2 FYNNEI. CDR3 in amino acids: CASSETGRNTIYF. DNA for the CDR3: TGTGCCAGCAGTGAGACAGGGAGAAACACCATATATTTT. The full variable domain, completed using reference TRBV2 and TRBJ1-3, is EPEVTQTPSHQVTQMGQEVILRCVPISNHLYFYWYRQILGQKVEFLVSFYNNEISEKSEIFDDQFSVERPDGSNFTLKIRSTKLEDSAMYFCASSETGRNTIYFGEGSWLTVV.

The chain carries TRBV27 and TRBJ1-4; the D gene is possibly TRBD1 (5 bases). Trimming took off 4 bases at V and 4 bases at J, with 7 bases between the two ends. Germline V CDR1 and CDR2: MNHEY, SMNVEV (reference sequence). The CDR3 consists of 13 residues. The CDR3 region has the DNA TGTGCCAGCAGTTGGCAGGGTAATGAAAAACTGTTTTTT. The encoded protein is CASSWQGNEKLFF.

The V call is TRBV29-1, the J call TRBJ1-1; TRBD1 might be the D (5 bases). From germline, CDR1 is SQVTM and CDR2 ANQGSEA. The ends were cut back, 5 bases at V and 4 bases at J, with 11 bases in the middle. This CDR3 contains 12 residues. For the CDR3, the DNA is TGCAGCGTTACAGGTCCAGGCACTGAAGCTTTCTTT. The encoded protein is CSVTGPGTEAFF.

This rearrangement joins TRBV6-1 to TRBJ1-1; D remains unclear. Trimming removed 0 bases at V and 2 bases at J, with 10 bases between. The CDR3 is 15 residues long. Germline CDR1 is MNHNS and CDR2 is SASEGT. CDR3 amino acids: CASSEAVAVNTEAFF. The CDR3 DNA reads as TGTGCCAGCAGTGAAGCGGTCGCGGTTAACACTGAAGCTTTCTTT.

The chain joins TRBV7-8 to TRBJ1-2; D call uncertain. Trimming took off 0 bases at V and 2 bases at J, with 7 bases between the two ends. The germline gives CDR1 SGHVS, CDR2 FQNEAQ. The CDR3 runs 14 residues. DNA of the CDR3: TGTGCCAGCAGCTTAGCCGCAACAAACTATGGCTACACCTTC. This codes for CASSLAATNYGYTF.

The chain has TRBV30 and TRBJ2-5, with D possibly TRBD2 on 5 matching bases. The germline V and J ends were trimmed by 0 bases and 8 bases, with 7 bases remaining between them. The CDR3 spans 11 residues. Germline assignment: CDR1 GTSNPN and CDR2 SVGIG (reference sequence). DNA of the CDR3: TGTGCCTGGAGTGTTAGCGACACCCAGTACTTC. Amino acid sequence: CAWSVSDTQYF.

This chain links TRBV12-3 or TRBV12-4 with TRBJ2-1, with D possibly matching TRBD1 (5 bases). This CDR3 region has 12 residues. The V and J ends lost 7 bases and 9 bases respectively, with 13 bases between them. The CDR3 sequence is CASMNRQTEQFF. CDR3 nucleotides: TGTGCCAGCATGAACAGGCAGACTGAGCAGTTCTTC.

This sequence joins TRBV5-1 and TRBJ1-1; 8 nucleotides align to TRBD1. This CDR3 region has 15 residues. V shed 6 bases and J 2 bases; nucleotides not matched to a gene: 9. Germline CDR1 and CDR2: SGHRS and YFSETQ. The DNA of the CDR3 is TGCGCCAGCACCCGAACCGGGACAGGTAACACTGAAGCTTTCTTT. This translates into CASTRTGTGNTEAFF. Combining the CDR3 with reference TRBV5-1 and TRBJ1-1 gives the whole variable domain KAGVTQTPRYLIKTRGQQVTLSCSPISGHRSVSWYQQTPGQGLQFLFEYFSETQRNKGNFPGRFSGRQFSNSRSEMNVSTLELGDSALYLCASTRTGTGNTEAFFGQGTRLTVV.

This clone has just a few counts. This chain links TRBV6-2 or TRBV6-3 with TRBJ2-2; D is unclear. Germline V gene lookup returns CDR1 MNHEY and CDR2 SVGEGT. V was pared by 1 base and J by 1 base, with 7 bases between. This CDR3 comprises 15 residues. CDR3 protein: CASSYYPGNTGELFF. Here the CDR3 DNA reads TGTGCCAGCAGTTACTACCCCGGGAACACCGGGGAGCTGTTTTTT.

V is TRBV10-3 and J is TRBJ2-2, with 14 positions matching TRBD2. The CDR3 sequence is 17 residues long. V dropped 10 bases and J dropped 5; count of bases not matched to a gene: 12. The germline gives CDR1 ENHRY, CDR2 SYGVKD. CDR3 nucleotide sequence: TGTGCCACCACCGGGACTAGCGGGGGCTCGAGAACCGGGGAGCTGTTTTTT. Amino acid sequence: CATTGTSGGSRTGELFF.

This clone was counted a single time. V is TRBV10-3 and J is TRBJ1-2, with TRBD1 matching 8 bases. The germline gives CDR1 ENHRY, CDR2 SYGVKD. CDR3 length: 13 amino acids. Trimming at V came to 11 bases and at J to 6 bases, leaving 11 bases not matched to a gene. The CDR3 sequence: CAATGVAGHGYTF. As DNA, the CDR3 is TGTGCCGCGACAGGGGTAGCGGGCCATGGCTACACCTTC.

The gene calls are TRBV5-1 and TRBJ2-7, with D perhaps matching TRBD2 (5 bases). The CDR3 loop spans 12 amino acids. Germline V gene sequence: CDR1 SGHRS, CDR2 YFSETQ. The V and J ends lost 3 bases and 2 bases respectively, with 6 bases between them. CDR3 residues: CASSSSTYEQYF. CDR3 sequence (DNA): TGCGCCAGCAGCTCTAGCACCTACGAGCAGTACTTC.

The V gene is TRBV14, the J gene TRBJ2-1, with 10 nucleotides matching TRBD1. Germline CDR1 is SGHDN and CDR2 is FVKESK. V lost 1 base to trimming and J lost 4 bases; unmatched junction nucleotides: 7. The CDR3 extends over 17 amino acids. The CDR3 region has the DNA TGTGCCAGCAGCCAAGCTCCCGGGACAGGGGATTACAATGAGCAGTTCTTC. Its protein product is CASSQAPGTGDYNEQFF.

The chain joins TRBV27 to TRBJ1-2, with 11 bases identical to TRBD1. The CDR3 has 17 amino acids. Germline V gives CDR1 MNHEY, CDR2 SMNVEV (reference sequence). Germline trimming cut 5 bases from V and 4 bases from J; bases unmatched to any gene: 12. CDR3 nucleotide sequence: TGTGCCAGCAGTAGGGACAGGGGGAGACCTCAAGGCTATGGCTACACCTTC. This translates into CASSRDRGRPQGYGYTF.

This clone was counted only a few times. The rearrangement joins TRBV5-1 to TRBJ2-3, with 9 bases that match TRBD2. CDR3 size: 15 residues. The J segment lost 4 bases and the V segment lost 2 bases, leaving 5 bases of the junction unmatched. The germline gives CDR1 SGHRS, CDR2 YFSETQ. In DNA, the CDR3 is TGCGCCAGCAGCTTTCGCGGGGGGGCGTCAGATACGCAGTATTTT. This codes for CASSFRGGASDTQYF.

This clone was found once. Here the CDR3 reads CSVEGDSGGALYEQFF. The DNA of the CDR3 is TGCAGCGTTGAAGGGGATAGCGGGGGGGCTTTGTATGAGCAGTTCTTC. This chain uses TRBV29-1 with TRBJ2-1; 11 nucleotides match TRBD2. This CDR3 comprises 16 residues. In germline, CDR1 is SQVTM, CDR2 ANQGSEA. With 1 base clipped from V and 8 bases from J, the junction kept 10 bases outside the gene matches.

CDR3 region: CASSLDPGQAYEQYF. The DNA for the CDR3 is TGCGCCAGCAGCTTGGATCCGGGACAGGCCTACGAGCAGTACTTC. The chain uses TRBV5-1 and TRBJ2-7; 8 bases are shared with TRBD1. The J segment lost 2 bases and the V segment lost 0 bases, leaving 4 bases of the junction unmatched. From germline, CDR1 is SGHRS and CDR2 YFSETQ. This CDR3 is built from 15 residues.

The rearrangement joins TRBV19 to TRBJ2-1; possibly TRBD2 for D (7 bases). Germline V gene sequence: CDR1 LNHDA, CDR2 SQIVND (reference sequence). Trimming shortened V by 6 bases and J by 0 bases, and 9 bases separated the two germline ends. CDR3 length equals 14 residues. CDR3 nucleotides: TGTGCCAGTAGCGGGGGGCTCTCCTACAATGAGCAGTTCTTC. It translates to CASSGGLSYNEQFF.

In this sample, this clone turned up once. This chain links TRBV2 with TRBJ1-6, with 7 bases lining up with TRBD1. CDR3 length: 16 residues. Germline CDR1 reads SNHLY; CDR2 reads FYNNEI. The V gene end was trimmed by 6 bases and the J gene end by 10 bases; junction bases not matched to a gene: 15. CDR3 region: CASRQTYGTVASPLHF. CDR3 bases: TGTGCCAGCAGACAAACTTACGGGACAGTGGCCTCACCCCTCCACTTT.

The chain employs TRBV5-5 and TRBJ2-5; TRBD2 matches at 9 bases. CDR3 length: 15 residues. The germline V gene encodes CDR1 SGHKS and CDR2 YYEKEE (reference sequence). The V and J ends lost 1 base and 4 bases, in that order; junction bases with no gene match: 5. The CDR3 sequence is CASSLFSGGRETQYF. The CDR3 DNA reads TGTGCCAGCAGCTTGTTTAGCGGGGGTAGAGAGACCCAGTACTTC.

The chain is built from TRBV7-2 and TRBJ2-3; TRBD1 is a possible D gene (6 bases). The CDR3 loop spans 15 amino acids. V lost 4 bases and J 2 bases, leaving 13 bases between the germline ends. Germline-derived CDR1 and CDR2 are SGHTA and FQGNSA. The CDR3 DNA reads as TGTGCCAGCAGCTCGATCGGGACACCCACAGATACGCAGTATTTT. Residues: CASSSIGTPTDTQYF.